This is a list of T cell receptor beta chains from one sample in a study of T cells in localized non-small cell lung cancer. Assay used: immunoSEQ multiplex PCR; TCRdb lists only in-frame clones, some missing. The table lists some 41,000 clones, more than 85% of them singletons, with over 9.5% in the top ten. The starting material was PBMCs, obtained before any cancer treatment. Every receptor here comes from a woman aged 40 to 75 with stage II lung adenocarcinoma. The CDR3 runs from the conserved cysteine through the conserved F or W. D genes are given only for firm matches. Clone size is given for some rows only: seen once, a few or many times, or a class if the clone is expanded.

>TRBD1|-|TRBV19|TRBJ1-5
CASSSGPDRVAGNQPQHF
TGTGCCAGTAGTTCTGGGCCTGACAGGGTAGCGGGCAATCAGCCCCAGCATTTT
>TRBD1|-|TRBV5-8|TRBJ2-2
CASSQGQANTGELFF
TGTGCCAGCAGCCAGGGACAGGCGAACACCGGGGAGCTGTTTTTT
>-|-|TRBV2|TRBJ2-2
CASSQKVSNTGELFF
TGTGCCAGCAGTCAAAAGGTATCGAACACCGGGGAGCTGTTTTTT
>TRBD1|-|TRBV19|TRBJ1-5
CASSKQQGMGQPQHF
TGTGCCAGTAGTAAACAACAGGGGATGGGTCAGCCCCAGCATTTT
>-|-|TRBV18|TRBJ1-2
CASSPEGFNYGYTF
TGTGCCAGCTCACCAGAAGGATTTAACTATGGCTACACCTTC
>-|-|TRBV19|TRBJ2-5
CASSIRTAEQETQYF
TGTGCCAGTAGTATACGAACAGCGGAACAAGAGACCCAGTACTTC
>-|-|TRBV5-8|TRBJ2-2
CASSILPGELFF
TGTGCCAGCAGTATCCTACCCGGGGAGCTGTTTTTT
>-|-|TRBV28|TRBJ1-2
CASADYQAAGYTF
TGTGCCAGCGCCGACTACCAGGCAGCTGGCTACACCTTC
>TRBD1|-|TRBV5-8|TRBJ1-5
CASSKTGATFSNQPQHF
TGTGCCAGCAGTAAGACAGGGGCTACCTTTAGCAATCAGCCCCAGCATTTT
>-|-|TRBV28|TRBJ1-3
CASSYGGGSSGNTIYF
TGTGCCAGCAGTTATGGGGGGGGCAGCTCTGGAAACACCATATATTTT
>TRBD2|-|TRBV11-2|TRBJ2-2
CASSLGGLAGGAGTGELFF
TGTGCCAGCAGCTTGGGCGGACTAGCGGGGGGGGCGGGCACCGGGGAGCTGTTTTTT
>-|-|TRBV4-2|TRBJ2-7
CASSHMVDSPYIYEQYF
TGTGCCAGCAGCCACATGGTCGACTCACCTTACATCTACGAGCAGTACTTC
>-|-|TRBV7-9|TRBJ2-3
CASSPPRGSTDTQYF
TGTGCCAGCAGCCCACCGAGGGGGAGCACAGATACGCAGTATTTT
>-|-|TRBV13|TRBJ1-2
CASSLRVIPEGYTF
TGTGCCAGCAGCTTAAGGGTAATCCCTGAAGGCTACACCTTC
>TRBD2|-|TRBV2|TRBJ2-3
CATLPGTSPLNTQYF
TGTGCCACACTTCCCGGGACTAGCCCGTTGAATACGCAGTATTTT
>TRBD2|-|TRBV11-2|TRBJ2-7
CASSSLGLAGARYYEQYF
TGTGCCAGCAGCTCACTAGGACTAGCGGGAGCCCGGTACTACGAGCAGTACTTC
>-|-|TRBV19|TRBJ2-1
CASSPGGLEQFF
TGTGCCAGTAGTCCCGGGGGGCTTGAGCAGTTCTTC
>-|-|TRBV6-5|TRBJ2-3
CASKIGDTQYF
TGTGCCAGCAAGATTGGAGATACGCAGTATTTT
>TRBD1|-|TRBV5-1|TRBJ2-1
CASSFGQGGNEQFF
TGCGCCAGCAGCTTCGGACAGGGGGGGAATGAGCAGTTCTTC
>TRBD2|-|TRBV7-2|TRBJ2-1
CASSLGTSGKGWYNEQFF
TGTGCCAGCAGCTTAGGGACTAGCGGAAAGGGGTGGTACAATGAGCAGTTCTTC
>-|-|TRBV5-5|TRBJ2-5
CASSSQKGNQETQYF
TGTGCCAGCAGCTCCCAGAAAGGAAACCAAGAGACCCAGTACTTC
>TRBD2|once|TRBV7-8|TRBJ2-3
CASSSLSGASTDTQYF
TGTGCCAGCAGCTCCCTTAGCGGGGCGAGCACAGATACGCAGTATTTT
>TRBD2|-|TRBV5-4|TRBJ2-7
CASSRTSGRSYEQYF
TGTGCCAGCAGTCGGACTAGCGGGAGGTCCTACGAGCAGTACTTC
>TRBD2|-|TRBV7-3|TRBJ2-3
CASSSRVAGGPTDTQYF
TGTGCCAGCAGCTCCCGGGTAGCGGGGGGTCCCACAGATACGCAGTATTTT
>TRBD2|-|TRBV10-1|TRBJ2-2
CASSEKGLAGAVNTGELFF
TGCGCCAGCAGTGAGAAGGGGTTAGCGGGAGCAGTAAACACCGGGGAGCTGTTTTTT
>TRBD1|-|TRBV28|TRBJ2-1
CASSLLDRVNEQFF
TGTGCCAGCAGTTTACTCGACAGGGTCAATGAGCAGTTCTTC
>-|-|TRBV5-6|TRBJ1-2
CASMTDHYGYTF
TGTGCCAGCATGACTGACCACTATGGCTACACCTTC
>TRBD1|-|TRBV7-9|TRBJ1-2
CASSLDREGYGYTF
TGTGCCAGCAGCCTAGACAGGGAGGGGTATGGCTACACCTTC
>TRBD2|-|TRBV28|TRBJ2-7
CASRPPGLAGAAYEQYF
TGTGCCAGCAGGCCGCCGGGACTAGCGGGAGCCGCCTACGAGCAGTACTTC
>-|-|TRBV11-2|TRBJ1-3
CASSWTSVGDTIYF
TGTGCCAGCAGTTGGACTTCGGTGGGAGACACCATATATTTT
>-|-|TRBV4-1|TRBJ2-3
CASSQDAGASDTQYF
TGCGCCAGCAGCCAAGACGCGGGGGCATCAGATACGCAGTATTTT
>TRBD1|once|TRBV6-5|TRBJ2-2
CASSKDRGNGELFF
TGTGCCAGCAGTAAAGACAGGGGTAACGGGGAGCTGTTTTTT
>TRBD2|once|TRBV19|TRBJ2-2
CASSRGLAGELAGELFF
TGTGCCAGTAGTAGGGGACTAGCGGGAGAGCTCGCCGGGGAGCTGTTTTTT
>-|few|TRBV11-2|TRBJ1-6
CASSPLAGDSPLHF
TGTGCCAGCAGCCCCTTAGCGGGGGATTCACCCCTCCACTTT
>-|-|TRBV9|TRBJ2-3
CASSVEAFTDTQYF
TGTGCCAGCAGCGTAGAGGCCTTCACAGATACGCAGTATTTT
>TRBD1|-|TRBV6-6|TRBJ2-1
CATKRQGASYNEQFF
TGTGCCACCAAAAGACAGGGCGCTTCCTACAATGAGCAGTTCTTC
>TRBD2|-|TRBV7-2|TRBJ2-3
CASRDRTSGFTDTQYF
TGTGCCAGCAGGGATAGGACTAGCGGCTTCACAGATACGCAGTATTTT
>-|-|TRBV19|TRBJ1-2
CASSPGLPVYGYTF
TGTGCCAGTAGTCCCGGCCTGCCCGTTTATGGCTACACCTTC
>-|-|TRBV25-1|TRBJ2-7
CASSEGGTPSQYF
TGTGCCAGCAGTGAGGGAGGTACCCCCTCTCAGTACTTC
>TRBD2|-|TRBV19|TRBJ2-3
CASRLGTSGADTQYF
TGTGCCAGTAGGTTGGGAACTAGCGGGGCAGATACGCAGTATTTT
>-|-|TRBV27|TRBJ1-5
CASSLGRSNQPQHF
TGTGCCAGCAGTTTAGGTCGGAGCAATCAGCCCCAGCATTTT
>-|-|TRBV5-1|TRBJ2-5
CASSLARETQYF
TGCGCCAGCAGCTTGGCCCGGGAGACCCAGTACTTC
>-|-|TRBV6-6|TRBJ2-1
CASSLRAATYNEQFF
TGTGCCAGCAGTTTGCGGGCCGCCACCTACAATGAGCAGTTCTTC
>-|-|TRBV7-6|TRBJ1-6
CASSSAATGNSPLHF
TGTGCCAGCAGCTCAGCCGCTACAGGGAATTCACCCCTCCACTTT
>TRBD2|-|TRBV7-2|TRBJ2-1
CASSLGALAASSYNEQFF
TGTGCCAGCAGCTTAGGTGCACTAGCGGCTAGCTCCTACAATGAGCAGTTCTTC
>-|-|TRBV19|TRBJ1-1
CASNSLDSGTEAFF
TGTGCCAGTAACTCCCTCGACAGCGGCACTGAAGCTTTCTTT
>-|few|TRBV5-8|TRBJ1-6
CASSVTVSRPLHF
TGTGCCAGCAGCGTGACAGTTAGTCGGCCCCTCCACTTT
>TRBD2|-|TRBV15|TRBJ2-3
CATSSDRYLLAGKRAPDTQYF
TGTGCCACCAGCTCAGACCGATACCTCCTAGCGGGAAAAAGGGCCCCAGATACGCAGTATTTT
>-|-|TRBV7-9|TRBJ1-1
CASSTGPGMNTEAFF
TGTGCCAGCAGCACCGGACCAGGGATGAACACTGAAGCTTTCTTT
>TRBD2|-|TRBV18|TRBJ2-1
CASSLSGTSKPEQFF
TGTGCCAGCTCACTATCCGGGACTAGCAAGCCTGAGCAGTTCTTC
>-|-|TRBV28|TRBJ2-5
CASSRAGKAQYF
TGTGCCAGCAGTAGGGCCGGCAAGGCCCAGTACTTC